The entry that follows covers one TCR beta chain sequence. Its antigen is currently unknown. The sample is drawn from a study of T cell responses to AZD1222 COVID-19 vaccine. Study outcomes and limitations: Donors skewed white British and female; clonal diversity was possibly underestimated. Seropositivity was recorded at baseline in only six AZD1222 recipients. Sampled repertoires all dated from after the peak T cell response. Across the whole spike, CD4 TCRs peaked at regions 160-218 and 743-854.

Germline CDR1 KGHDR, CDR2 SFDVKD. The CDR3 length is 13 residues. V was shortened by 4 bases and J by 4 bases, with 7 bases between the two germline ends. Sequenced by immunoSEQ multiplex PCR; TCRdb stores in-frame clones only, minus some. Of roughly 140,000 clones in the sample, 82% were seen once. The origin of this receptor is an adult in good health. The genes are TRBV24-1 and TRBJ1-5; the D gene is possibly TRBD1 (5 bases). The sample in question was peripheral blood, obtained on day 0 of MenACWY control vaccination. CDR3 sequence reads: CATSEGGNQPQHF. The CDR3, as DNA: TGTGCCACCAGTGAGGGGGGGAATCAGCCCCAGCATTTT.